This section outlines one T cell receptor beta chain sequence together with its context. Cohort assignment relied on participant-reported clinical history. V lost 1 base and J 1 base, leaving 8 bases between the germline ends. CDR1 is SGHNT and CDR2 is YYREEE in the germline V gene (reference sequence). CDR3 length equals 14 residues. The table came from immunoSEQ multiplex PCR; TCRdb's copy has only in-frame clones and leaves some out. This table has under 300,000 clones, about 91% appearing once. This sample was included in a study of blood T cell repertoires in COVID-19. This TCR was recovered from a woman in her 40s with acute COVID-19. Sequencing was carried out using PBMCs or T cells enriched from blood (not recorded which). The chain links TRBV5-4 to TRBJ1-1, with D hard to call. The CDR3 coding sequence is TGTGCCAGCAGCTTGTCGTGGGCGAACACTGAAGCTTTCTTT. Its translation: CASSLSWANTEAFF. Together with reference TRBV5-4 and TRBJ1-1, the CDR3 gives the full variable domain: ETGVTQSPTHLIKTRGQQVTLRCSSQSGHNTVSWYQQALGQGPQFIFQYYREEENGRGNFPPRFSGLQFPNYSSELNVNALELDDSALYLCASSLSWANTEAFFGQGTRLTVV.